Listed here are 25 T cell receptor beta chains from one sample, sequenced in a study of blood T cell repertoires in COVID-19. Assay used: immunoSEQ multiplex PCR; TCRdb lists only in-frame clones, some missing. The sample holds about 89,000 clones; 80% to 90% are singletons and the top ten take 1.2%. The sample taken for sequencing was peripheral blood. These receptors were obtained from a man older than 75 with active or convalescent COVID-19.

This rearrangement joins TRBV12-5 to TRBJ2-3; 14 bases fit TRBD2. V was pared by 6 bases and J by 6 bases, with 8 bases of the junction left unmatched. Germline loops: CDR1 LGHNT, CDR2 FRNRAP. This CDR3 has 16 amino acids. Here the CDR3 reads CASGQSWTSGRDTQYF. The CDR3 nucleotides read TGTGCTAGTGGCCAATCTTGGACTAGCGGGAGGGATACGCAGTATTTT.

V and J are TRBV7-6 and TRBJ1-1; a possible D gene is TRBD1 (6 bases). Between the trimmed V and J ends, which lost 1 base and 5 bases, there was a span of 14 bases. The CDR3 spans 15 residues. CDR1 SGHVS and CDR2 FNYEAQ come from the germline V gene. CDR3 coding DNA: TGTGCCAGCAGCTTAGAGCGGGGGCTTTGGACTGAAGCTTTCTTT. Translating it yields CASSLERGLWTEAFF.

This clone was counted a few times. CDR3: CASSFHSSPAYTEAFF. CDR3 sequence (DNA): TGTGCCAGCAGCTTTCACTCAAGCCCCGCCTACACTGAAGCTTTCTTT. The chain recombines TRBV7-2 with TRBJ1-1; no clear D. Germline V gene sequence: CDR1 SGHTA, CDR2 FQGNSA. This CDR3 has 16 residues. The germline V and J ends were trimmed by 3 bases and 3 bases, with 17 bases remaining between them.

The CDR3 loop is CASSWTGSTNEKLFF. CDR3 DNA: TGTGCCAGCAGCTGGACAGGGTCGACTAATGAAAAACTGTTTTTT. The chain combines TRBV7-6 with TRBJ1-4, with 8 bases lining up with TRBD1. From germline, CDR1 is SGHVS and CDR2 FNYEAQ. CDR3 length: 15 amino acids. V trimming: 4 bases; J trimming: 2 bases; junction bases outside the gene matches: 3.

The gene calls are TRBV19 and TRBJ1-2; 7 bases are shared with TRBD1. V gave up 10 bases and J gave up 2 bases; unmatched junction bases: 7. In germline, CDR1 is LNHDA, CDR2 SQIVND (reference sequence). The CDR3 runs 13 residues. CDR3 residues: CAIEKGQNYGYTF. CDR3 DNA sequence: TGTGCCATCGAGAAGGGACAGAACTATGGCTACACCTTC.

V and J are TRBV9 and TRBJ2-7; 10 nucleotides align to TRBD1. The V gene's germline CDR1 is SGDLS and CDR2 YYNGEE. Trimming cost V 4 bases and J 2 bases; bases outside gene matches: 6. CDR3 length: 15 amino acids. This CDR3 is CASSPRGQGAYEQYF. The CDR3 nucleotides are TGTGCCAGCAGCCCCCGCGGACAGGGGGCCTACGAGCAGTACTTC.

The genes are TRBV27 and TRBJ1-1, with 9 positions matching TRBD1. Germline V gene sequence: CDR1 MNHEY, CDR2 SMNVEV (reference sequence). V was clipped by 3 bases and J by 4 bases; unmatched bases: 9. This CDR3 has 16 residues. The DNA of the CDR3 is TGTGCCAGCAGTTTCCGGACAGGGGCTCTTTCCACTGAAGCTTTCTTT. It specifies CASSFRTGALSTEAFF.

The V call is TRBV5-6, the J call TRBJ2-7; 10 positions agree with TRBD2. Germline V CDR1 and CDR2: SGHDT, YYEEEE. The CDR3 runs 15 residues. V gave up 6 bases and J gave up 1 base; unmatched junction bases: 7. The CDR3 sequence is CASTRLAGLSYEQYF. The CDR3 coding sequence is TGTGCCAGCACCCGACTAGCGGGCCTTTCCTACGAGCAGTACTTC.

The chain is built from TRBV5-1 and TRBJ1-6; weak D call: TRBD1 (6 bases). The CDR3 sequence is 15 residues long. Trimming pared 0 bases from V and 6 bases from J, leaving 10 bases between. From germline, CDR1 is SGHRS and CDR2 YFSETQ. CDR3: CASSLETGGNSPLHF. CDR3 coding DNA: TGCGCCAGCAGCTTGGAGACAGGAGGTAATTCACCCCTCCACTTT. The entire variable domain, with the rest obtained from reference TRBV5-1 and TRBJ1-6, is as follows: KAGVTQTPRYLIKTRGQQVTLSCSPISGHRSVSWYQQTPGQGLQFLFEYFSETQRNKGNFPGRFSGRQFSNSRSEMNVSTLELGDSALYLCASSLETGGNSPLHFGNGTRLTVT.

A note on this clone: This specimen includes other DNA sequences encoding the same CDR3. V usage is TRBV29-1 and J usage is TRBJ2-1; 9 nucleotides align to TRBD1. In germline, CDR1 is SQVTM, CDR2 ANQGSEA. The V segment lost 3 bases and the J segment 1 base; nucleotides outside the gene matches: 1. The CDR3 runs 14 residues. The CDR3 spells CSVEGTGSYNEQFF. The CDR3 nucleotides are TGCAGCGTTGAGGGGACAGGGTCCTACAATGAGCAGTTCTTC.

The chain joins TRBV2 to TRBJ1-5; D not certain. V lost 1 base to trimming and J lost 4 bases, with 11 bases between them. The length of the CDR3 is 15 residues. The germline gives CDR1 SNHLY, CDR2 FYNNEI. CDR3 sequence (DNA): TGTGCCAGCAGTGAAGAGTCAGGCCGTAATCAGCCCCAGCATTTT. Residues: CASSEESGRNQPQHF.

The chain has TRBV5-6 and TRBJ1-2, with TRBD1 as a possible D gene (6 bases). Germline V gene sequence: CDR1 SGHDT, CDR2 YYEEEE. The CDR3 spans 13 residues. V lost 1 base and J 7 bases, leaving 11 bases between the germline ends. The CDR3 protein is CASSLSGALGYTF. CDR3 DNA sequence: TGTGCCAGCAGCTTGTCAGGGGCGCTTGGCTACACCTTC.

As to this clone: The sample carries other DNA sequences with the same CDR3. The chain employs TRBV5-1 and TRBJ2-7, with 7 bases that match TRBD1. J was trimmed by 0 bases and V by 0 bases; bases with no gene match: 0. CDR3 length: 14 residues. Germline assignment: CDR1 SGHRS and CDR2 YFSETQ. CDR3 sequence reads: CASSLGQGSYEQYF. In DNA, the CDR3 is TGCGCCAGCAGCTTGGGACAGGGCTCCTACGAGCAGTACTTC.

This clone was detected a few times. V usage is TRBV7-9 and J usage is TRBJ2-4; D unresolved. The CDR3 spans 17 residues. With 2 bases removed from V and 3 bases from J, the gap between germline ends came to 17 bases. Germline-derived CDR1 and CDR2 are SEHNR and FQNEAQ (reference sequence). The DNA for the CDR3 is TGTGCCAGCAGCTTAAGTCTTGAGCCCTTGGTCAAAAACATTCAGTACTTC. This encodes CASSLSLEPLVKNIQYF.

The J gene is TRBJ2-7, the V gene TRBV4-3; weak D call: TRBD1 (6 bases). The germline gives CDR1 LGHNA, CDR2 YSLEER. The CDR3 contains 15 residues. V lost 0 bases to trimming and J lost 5 bases, with 14 bases between them. CDR3 protein: CASSQERSQGHEQYF. The CDR3, as DNA: TGCGCCAGCAGCCAAGAAAGGAGTCAGGGGCACGAGCAGTACTTC.

In its sample, this clone was seen a few times. This rearrangement joins TRBV30 to TRBJ2-2; 15 bases are shared with TRBD2. J lost 4 bases, V lost 0 bases, and 9 bases had no gene match. The germline V gene encodes CDR1 GTSNPN and CDR2 SVGIG (reference sequence). The CDR3 consists of 19 residues. The CDR3 bases are TGTGCCTGGAGTGTAGTGGGACTAGCGGGAGGAGGTGGCACCGGGGAGCTGTTTTTT. Its translation: CAWSVVGLAGGGGTGELFF.

The genes are TRBV11-3 and TRBJ2-1, with TRBD2 matching over 9 bases. Trimming removed 1 base from V and 0 bases from J; junction bases left unmatched: 10. Germline-derived CDR1 and CDR2 are SGHNT and YENEEA. This CDR3 comprises 19 residues. For the CDR3, the DNA is TGTGCCAGCAGCTTAGGTAGCGGGAGAGGGGGTAGCTCCTACAATGAGCAGTTCTTC. Translated, it gives CASSLGSGRGGSSYNEQFF.

The rearrangement joins TRBV5-1 to TRBJ2-7, with D maybe TRBD1 (5 bases). Looked up from germline, CDR1 is SGHRS and CDR2 is YFSETQ. This CDR3 comprises 13 residues. Trimming took 2 bases from V and 3 from J, leaving 9 bases between them. The CDR3 here is CASSFDSNYEQYF. The DNA of the CDR3 is TGCGCCAGCAGCTTTGACAGCAACTACGAGCAGTACTTC.

The genes are TRBV6-6 and TRBJ1-2; the D gene is possibly TRBD1 (5 bases). From germline, CDR1 is MNHNY and CDR2 SVGAGI (reference sequence). The CDR3 sequence is 15 residues long. V lost 1 base, J lost 0 bases, and 9 bases lay in between. The CDR3 spells CASSYYRSSNYGYTF. The CDR3 DNA follows: TGTGCCAGCAGTTACTACAGGTCCTCTAACTATGGCTACACCTTC.

The rearrangement links TRBV18 to TRBJ2-2; maybe TRBD1 (5 bases). V was clipped by 6 bases and J by 3 bases, with 8 bases between them. CDR1 and CDR2 from the germline V gene are KGHSH and LQKENI. The CDR3 extends over 13 amino acids. In nucleotides, the CDR3 is TGTGCCAGCTCGGCCAGGGACACCGGGGAGCTGTTTTTT. The encoded protein is CASSARDTGELFF.

The V gene is TRBV28, the J gene TRBJ1-1; tentative D call: TRBD1 (6 bases). Germline V gene data show CDR1 as MDHEN and CDR2 as SYDVKM. The CDR3 extends over 15 amino acids. V was pared by 7 bases and J by 1 base, with 16 bases between. CDR3 region: CASTSIGGSNTEAFF. The CDR3 DNA follows: TGTGCCAGCACCTCGATAGGGGGTTCGAACACTGAAGCTTTCTTT.

The chain is built from TRBV5-1 and TRBJ1-1; D may be TRBD1 (5 bases). CDR3 size: 13 residues. With 4 bases removed from V and 2 bases from J, the gap between germline ends came to 9 bases. Germline loops: CDR1 SGHRS, CDR2 YFSETQ. The DNA for the CDR3 is TGCGCCAGCAGCCCGGACATAAACACTGAAGCTTTCTTT. This encodes CASSPDINTEAFF. Drawing the rest from reference TRBV5-1 and TRBJ1-1, the complete variable domain is KAGVTQTPRYLIKTRGQQVTLSCSPISGHRSVSWYQQTPGQGLQFLFEYFSETQRNKGNFPGRFSGRQFSNSRSEMNVSTLELGDSALYLCASSPDINTEAFFGQGTRLTVV.

V is TRBV7-3 and J is TRBJ2-7, with TRBD1 identical over 9 bases. Trimming at V came to 5 bases and at J to 5 bases, leaving 13 bases not matched to a gene. This CDR3 region has 16 residues. Germline CDR1 SGHTA, CDR2 FQGTGA. The CDR3: CASSPRPGTGPDEQYF. The CDR3 nucleotides read TGTGCCAGCAGCCCCCGTCCCGGGACAGGGCCCGACGAGCAGTACTTC.

The V gene is TRBV7-9, the J gene TRBJ1-2; no reliable D call. Per germline, CDR1 SEHNR and CDR2 FQNEAQ (reference sequence). Trimming cost V 5 bases and J 6 bases, with 7 bases left between them. CDR3 length equals 11 residues. In DNA, the CDR3 is TGTGCCAGCAGCACCCGAGATGGCTACACCTTC. Encoded protein: CASSTRDGYTF.

The sample holds a few counts of this clone. V and J are TRBV19 and TRBJ1-2; 10 nucleotides agree with TRBD1. The CDR3 length is 15 residues. V trimming: 6 bases; J trimming: 2 bases; junction bases outside the gene matches: 6. Germline-derived CDR1 and CDR2 are LNHDA and SQIVND (reference sequence). CDR3 loop: CASRDRGTGNYGYTF. The CDR3, as DNA: TGTGCCAGTAGGGACAGGGGGACGGGCAACTATGGCTACACCTTC. The variable domain in full, completed from reference TRBV19 and TRBJ1-2, reads DGGITQSPKYLFRKEGQNVTLSCEQNLNHDAMYWYRQDPGQGLRLIYYSQIVNDFQKGDIAEGYSVSREKKESFPLTVTSAQKNPTAFYLCASRDRGTGNYGYTFGSGTRLTVV.